This TCR beta chain is from a study of blood T cells in healthy people across ages. This CDR3 region has 17 residues. Germline CDR1 and CDR2: MNHEY and SVGEGT. V shed 7 bases and J shed 2 bases, with 20 bases lying between them. Overall study findings and caveats: Observed TCR beta diversity per million T cells went down as age went up. This fall followed a roughly linear course with age.

Sample-barcoded 5' priming and a J-beta primer mix drove a second PCR of roughly 6 to 12 cycles. A 12-random-nucleotide template-switch adaptor tagged each cDNA molecule. TCRdb redid the calling of the 5' RACE reads with MiXCR, one entry per CDR3 protein. This repertoire shows approximately 960,000 distinct CDR3 sequences, around 29% found once; its top ten account for roughly a tenth. On this clonotype itself: Its antigen is unidentified.

This same sample was also part of a study on T cells of mothers and their children. Per that study: Whether pairs are related or unrelated, thymic selection shapes their TCR recombination output in much the same way. An overlap that was slightly higher, though non-significant, was seen in related mother-child pairs versus unrelated pairs.

The genes are TRBV6-2 or TRBV6-3 and TRBJ2-2; D is unclear. Sequenced input: blood. This receptor was identified in a woman between 40 and 50 years old in good health. CDR3 protein: CASNTFPGDINTGELFF. Written as DNA, the CDR3 is TGTGCCAGCAATACCTTCCCCGGTGACATCAACACCGGGGAGCTGTTTTTT.